The 29 T cell receptor beta chains presented below share a single source sample, sequenced in a study of shared clonotypes between healthy human individuals. Profiling relied on immunoSEQ multiplex PCR, and the TCRdb table lists in-frame clones only, not all of them. This sample has fewer than 850,000 clones; less than 95% occur once, and the top ten carry about a third. Sequenced sample: memory CD8+ T cells from PBMCs. Specified subset: CD45RO+ cells pooled with CCR7-negative TemRA cells. The receptors derive from a man aged 18 to 30 in good health. Some clones in this sample may be carry-over from other donors' samples.

The genes are TRBV6-5 and TRBJ2-2; possible D gene TRBD2, 5 bases. Trimming pared 0 bases from V and 3 bases from J, leaving 11 bases between. CDR1 is MNHEY and CDR2 is SVGAGI in the germline V gene. This CDR3 spans 16 amino acids. The DNA of the CDR3 is TGTGCCAGCAGTTACTCAACTAGAGTAGACACCGGGGAGCTGTTTTTT. This codes for CASSYSTRVDTGELFF.

The chain carries TRBV27 and TRBJ2-1; D is unresolved. The V and J ends lost 6 bases and 7 bases respectively, with 22 bases between them. This CDR3 has 16 residues. Germline V lookup: CDR1 MNHEY, CDR2 SMNVEV (reference sequence). CDR3 sequence reads: CASSPLRSQFKNEQFF. CDR3 bases: TGTGCCAGCAGCCCTTTAAGGAGCCAGTTCAAGAATGAGCAGTTCTTC.

The CDR3 region has the DNA TGTGCCAGCAGTTTGGGGGTTGCGAGTATCTCTGGGGCCAACGTCCTGACTTTC. Its translation: CASSLGVASISGANVLTF. V gene TRBV27 combines with J gene TRBJ2-6, with D perhaps assigned TRBD1 or TRBD2 (5 bases each). CDR3 length equals 18 residues. Trimming took 3 bases from V and 0 from J, leaving 15 bases between them. Per germline, CDR1 MNHEY and CDR2 SMNVEV (reference sequence).

The chain employs TRBV28 and TRBJ2-7, with D unclear. Per the germline V gene, CDR1 is MDHEN and CDR2 is SYDVKM. Deletions cut 6 bases from V and 3 bases from J, with 15 bases between. This CDR3 region has 14 residues. The CDR3 nucleotides are TGTGCCAGCAGCACCAGGCATACCTTCTACGAGCAGTACTTC. Translation: CASSTRHTFYEQYF.

In this sample, this clone turned up once. The rearrangement joins TRBV6-5 to TRBJ1-2; TRBD1 matches 7 bases. This CDR3 is built from 13 residues. The V segment lost 6 bases and the J segment 5 bases; nucleotides outside the gene matches: 6. Germline V gives CDR1 MNHEY, CDR2 SVGAGI. Here the CDR3 DNA reads TGTGCCAGCAGCCGCGACAGGGTATATGGCTACACCTTC. It yields the protein CASSRDRVYGYTF.

The genes are TRBV10-3 and TRBJ2-2; 8 nucleotides agree with TRBD2. CDR1 and CDR2 from the germline V gene are ENHRY and SYGVKD. CDR3 length: 15 amino acids. The trim removed 6 bases at V and 0 bases at J, leaving 3 bases unmatched. CDR3 in amino acids: CAIRLAGANTGELFF. In DNA, the CDR3 is TGTGCCATCAGGCTAGCGGGCGCGAACACCGGGGAGCTGTTTTTT.

The chain carries TRBV18 and TRBJ2-7, with D perhaps TRBD1 (6 bases). Germline V gives CDR1 KGHSH, CDR2 LQKENI. With 3 bases removed from V and 7 bases from J, the gap between germline ends came to 16 bases. The CDR3 totals 14 residues. The CDR3 nucleotides read TGTGCCAGCTCACCCCGGGACACCCGTCGTGAGCAGTACTTC. As protein: CASSPRDTRREQYF.

This chain links TRBV9 with TRBJ2-7, with D maybe TRBD2 (5 bases). Trimming took off 0 bases at V and 3 bases at J, with 10 bases between the two ends. CDR1 and CDR2 (germline): SGDLS, YYNGEE. The length of the CDR3 is 14 residues. The DNA for the CDR3 is TGTGCCAGCAGCGTAGGGGCGGGCTTCTACGAGCAGTACTTC. The encoded protein is CASSVGAGFYEQYF.

The chain carries TRBV27 and TRBJ2-7; 10 bases agree with TRBD2. V gave up 0 bases and J gave up 2 bases; unmatched junction bases: 4. CDR1 and CDR2 (germline): MNHEY, SMNVEV (reference sequence). CDR3 size: 16 residues. CDR3 sequence (DNA): TGTGCCAGCAGTTTATCGAAAGCGGGAGGGGCCTACGAGCAGTACTTC. This encodes CASSLSKAGGAYEQYF.

The chain joins TRBV18 to TRBJ1-2; perhaps TRBD1 as D (5 bases). Germline assignment: CDR1 KGHSH and CDR2 LQKENI. V gave up 6 bases and J gave up 4 bases, with 21 bases separating them. The CDR3 length is 16 residues. Written as DNA, the CDR3 is TGTGCCAGCTCGGAGAACGTACTAGACAGCCGCTATGGCTACACCTTC. It yields the protein CASSENVLDSRYGYTF.

The chain joins TRBV10-3 to TRBJ2-7; 10 bases line up with TRBD2. Losses at the gene ends were 0 bases for V and 5 bases for J; bases not matched to a gene: 7. This CDR3 contains 16 residues. From germline, CDR1 is ENHRY and CDR2 SYGVKD. CDR3 DNA sequence: TGTGCCATCAGTGAGTCGATCTTGCTAGCGGGAGACGAGCAGTACTTC. Its protein product is CAISESILLAGDEQYF.

This chain connects TRBV5-6 to TRBJ2-5; 12 bases are a match to TRBD2. With 0 bases clipped from V and 2 bases from J, the junction kept 8 bases outside the gene matches. The germline gives CDR1 SGHDT, CDR2 YYEEEE. The CDR3 is 18 residues long. CDR3 DNA: TGTGCCAGCAGCTTGGAGGTGCTAGCGGGAGGGCTACAAGAGACCCAGTACTTC. Translating it yields CASSLEVLAGGLQETQYF.

J is TRBJ2-1 and V is TRBV5-6, with D perhaps assigned TRBD1 or TRBD2 (6 bases each). This CDR3 spans 15 amino acids. In germline, CDR1 is SGHDT, CDR2 YYEEEE. V shed 4 bases and J shed 2 bases, with 13 bases lying between them. The chain's CDR3 is CASSPGGQTYNEQFF. The DNA of the CDR3 is TGTGCCAGCAGCCCCGGGGGACAAACCTACAATGAGCAGTTCTTC. Variable domain in full (rest from reference TRBV5-6 and TRBJ2-1): DAGVTQSPTHLIKTRGQQVTLRCSPKSGHDTVSWYQQALGQGPQFIFQYYEEEERQRGNFPDRFSGHQFPNYSSELNVNALLLGDSALYLCASSPGGQTYNEQFFGPGTRLTVL.

The chain recombines TRBV19 with TRBJ2-7, with D tentatively TRBD2 (6 bases). CDR1 and CDR2 (germline): LNHDA, SQIVND (reference sequence). Trimming shortened V by 2 bases and J by 6 bases, and 11 bases separated the two germline ends. The CDR3 is 13 residues long. The CDR3 protein is CASSIRGAGEQYF. DNA of the CDR3: TGTGCCAGTAGTATACGGGGAGCGGGCGAGCAGTACTTC.

In regard to this clone: The identical CDR3 is also encoded by other nucleotide sequences in the sample. J is TRBJ1-4 and V is TRBV6-1; D might be TRBD1 (6 bases). CDR1 and CDR2 (germline): MNHNS, SASEGT. The CDR3 sequence is 15 residues long. V was clipped by 3 bases and J by 4 bases, with 12 bases between them. The CDR3 DNA reads as TGTGCCAGCAGTGAGAGCGGACAGCTTAATGAAAAACTGTTTTTT. It specifies CASSESGQLNEKLFF.

This chain joins TRBV19 and TRBJ2-5; 7 bases are a match to TRBD1. The germline V gene encodes CDR1 LNHDA and CDR2 SQIVND (reference sequence). J gave up 4 bases and V 11 bases, and 13 bases lay outside the gene matches. The CDR3 is made up of 14 amino acids. The CDR3 nucleotides read TGTGCCCCCTGTGGGGACAGTGAGAGAGAGACCCAGTACTTC. Translating it yields CAPCGDSERETQYF.

The rearrangement uses TRBV10-3 and TRBJ1-1, with 9 bases matching TRBD1. The CDR3 has 14 amino acids. In germline, CDR1 is ENHRY, CDR2 SYGVKD. Trimming took 6 bases from V and 1 from J; bases not matched to a gene: 3. The chain's CDR3 is CAIRTTGGNTEAFF. The CDR3 DNA sequence: TGTGCCATCAGGACGACAGGGGGGAACACTGAAGCTTTCTTT.

The chain couples TRBV5-5 to TRBJ2-7, with D possibly TRBD1 on 6 matching bases. Germline V gene sequence: CDR1 SGHKS, CDR2 YYEKEE (reference sequence). V was trimmed by 4 bases and J by 6 bases, leaving 11 bases between them. The CDR3 loop spans 12 amino acids. The CDR3 loop is CASSTDRIEQYF. In DNA form, the CDR3 reads TGTGCCAGCAGCACCGACAGGATCGAGCAGTACTTC.

The gene calls are TRBV11-2 and TRBJ2-7; D is undetermined. V dropped 4 bases and J dropped 2 bases, with 9 bases sitting between them. The CDR3 runs to 13 residues. Germline CDR1 SGHAT, CDR2 FQNNGV. CDR3: CASSSTRPYEQYF. Here the CDR3 DNA reads TGTGCCAGCAGCTCCACGAGGCCCTACGAGCAGTACTTC.

This rearrangement joins TRBV19 to TRBJ2-7, with 7 nucleotides matching TRBD2. The junction had 10 bases not matched to a gene; V was cut back by 3 bases and J by 2 bases. The CDR3 covers 16 residues. Germline V gives CDR1 LNHDA, CDR2 SQIVND (reference sequence). The CDR3 region is CASSIARAGDPYEQYF. In DNA, the CDR3 is TGTGCCAGTAGTATTGCAAGGGCGGGAGACCCCTACGAGCAGTACTTC.

The chain has TRBV15 and TRBJ1-5; tentative D call: TRBD1 (5 bases). V was cut by 5 bases and J by 3 bases, with 14 bases left in between. Germline-derived CDR1 and CDR2 are LNHNV and YYDKDF (reference sequence). The CDR3 runs 15 residues. The CDR3 sequence is CATSPGHRNNQPQHF. The CDR3 DNA sequence: TGTGCCACCAGCCCCGGACATAGGAACAATCAGCCCCAGCATTTT.

The V call is TRBV9, the J call TRBJ2-1, with a weak D call TRBD2 (5 bases). V was pared by 0 bases and J by 5 bases, with 15 bases between. CDR1 is SGDLS, CDR2 YYNGEE, per germline. CDR3 size: 16 residues. This CDR3 reads CASSVDSPSFNNEQFF. The CDR3 DNA reads TGTGCCAGCAGCGTAGACTCCCCTAGCTTTAACAATGAGCAGTTCTTC.

The J gene is TRBJ2-1, the V gene TRBV28, with 8 positions matching TRBD1. V gave up 5 bases and J gave up 3 bases; unmatched junction bases: 9. The germline gives CDR1 MDHEN, CDR2 SYDVKM. This CDR3 comprises 16 residues. The CDR3 sequence is CASSLQTGDFYNEQFF. The CDR3 bases are TGTGCCAGCAGTCTACAGACAGGGGACTTCTACAATGAGCAGTTCTTC.

The J gene is TRBJ1-1, the V gene TRBV4-1, with no clear D. Germline CDR1 reads MGHRA; CDR2 reads YSYEKL. Trimming removed 3 bases at V and 1 base at J, with 12 bases between. The CDR3 contains 15 residues. The CDR3 spells CASSQVDTPNTEAFF. In DNA, the CDR3 is TGCGCCAGCAGCCAGGTAGACACCCCGAACACTGAAGCTTTCTTT.

This clone was seen at least ten times. The rearrangement uses TRBV15 and TRBJ1-4, with TRBD1 identical over 10 bases. After removal of 1 base from V and 8 bases from J, the junction contained 7 bases not matched to a gene. The length of the CDR3 is 16 residues. Germline V gene lookup returns CDR1 LNHNV and CDR2 YYDKDF (reference sequence). CDR3 in amino acids: CATSRVGQGDREKLFF. CDR3 nucleotides: TGTGCCACCAGCAGAGTAGGACAGGGGGATCGAGAAAAACTGTTTTTT. Full variable domain (rest looked up from reference TRBV15 and TRBJ1-4): DAMVIQNPRYQVTQFGKPVTLSCSQTLNHNVMYWYQQKSSQAPKLLFHYYDKDFNNEADTPDNFQSRRPNTSFCFLDIRSPGLGDTAMYLCATSRVGQGDREKLFFGSGTQLSVL.

This clone came up once. The chain couples TRBV27 to TRBJ2-7; 7 bases fit TRBD1. This CDR3 spans 16 amino acids. CDR1 is MNHEY and CDR2 is SMNVEV in the germline V gene (reference sequence). J lost 5 bases, V lost 2 bases, and 12 bases had no gene match. The CDR3: CASSLPRQGTCDEQYF. The DNA for the CDR3 is TGTGCCAGCAGTTTACCTAGACAGGGAACTTGTGACGAGCAGTACTTC.

This chain connects TRBV9 to TRBJ1-2, with D perhaps matching TRBD1 (5 bases). This CDR3 is 13 amino acids long. Per germline, CDR1 SGDLS and CDR2 YYNGEE. The V gene lost 3 bases and the J gene lost 0 bases, with 6 bases spanning the gap. The CDR3 nucleotides are TGTGCCAGCAGCGGGGGACCTAACTATGGCTACACCTTC. Its protein is CASSGGPNYGYTF.

The chain uses TRBV30 and TRBJ2-1; 7 bases agree with TRBD2. Germline values: CDR1 GTSNPN, CDR2 SVGIG (reference sequence). The CDR3 runs 14 residues. After removal of 8 bases from V and 7 bases from J, the junction contained 14 bases not matched to a gene. The CDR3 spells CAIGVGGRTNEQFF. CDR3 bases: TGTGCCATCGGAGTGGGCGGGAGAACAAATGAGCAGTTCTTC.

J is TRBJ2-2 and V is TRBV9; 8 bases agree with TRBD2. The germline CDR1 and CDR2 sequences are SGDLS and YYNGEE. V shed 3 bases and J 5 bases; nucleotides not matched to a gene: 18. The CDR3 extends over 19 amino acids. CDR3 region: CASSAITSGPRGRTGELFF. The CDR3 coding sequence is TGTGCCAGCAGCGCGATAACTAGCGGCCCGCGAGGTCGTACCGGGGAGCTGTTTTTT.